This T cell receptor beta chain was identified during a study of T cell changes during pregnancy in multiple sclerosis. Measured with immunoSEQ multiplex PCR; TCRdb has only the in-frame clones, and not every one. The sample consists of 45,000 to 50,000 clones, approximately 90% of them appearing once. Trimming cost V 2 bases and J 4 bases, with 11 bases left between them. Germline V gene data show CDR1 as SGHTA and CDR2 as FQGTGA. The CDR3 has 14 amino acids. The clonotype originates from a female donor in good health, enrolled as a control in a pregnancy study. The J gene is TRBJ1-1, the V gene TRBV7-3; D not resolved. The starting material was CD4+ T cells from peripheral blood mononuclear cells, obtained in the second trimester of pregnancy. The CDR3 DNA follows: TGTGCCAGCAGCTTAGAGGGTTTGTTCACTGAAGCTTTCTTT. Translated, it gives CASSLEGLFTEAFF.